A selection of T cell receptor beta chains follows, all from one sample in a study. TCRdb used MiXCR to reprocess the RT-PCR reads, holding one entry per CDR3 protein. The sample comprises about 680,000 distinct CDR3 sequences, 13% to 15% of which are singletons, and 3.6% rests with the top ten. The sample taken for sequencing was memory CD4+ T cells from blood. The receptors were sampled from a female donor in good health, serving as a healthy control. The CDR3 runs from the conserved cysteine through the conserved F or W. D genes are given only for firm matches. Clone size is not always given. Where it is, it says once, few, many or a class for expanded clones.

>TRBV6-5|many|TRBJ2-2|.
TGTGCCAGCAGTTCTATAGGACTGGAGCTGTTTTTT
CASSSIGLELFF
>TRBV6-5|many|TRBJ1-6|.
TGTGCCAGCAGACCCTGGATCGGGTTTTCACCCCTCCACTTT
CASRPWIGFSPLHF
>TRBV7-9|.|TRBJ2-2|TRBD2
TGTGCCAGCAGCCCAGGACTAGTGGGAGGGCCGGACGGGGAGCTGTTTTTT
CASSPGLVGGPDGELFF
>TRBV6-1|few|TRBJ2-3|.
TGTGCCAGCAGTGAGACCGGGACAATGAGCACAGATACGCAGTATTTT
CASSETGTMSTDTQYF
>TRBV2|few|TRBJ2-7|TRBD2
TGTGCCAGCAGTGAAGCGCGGGGGAGCTACGAGCAGTACTTC
CASSEARGSYEQYF
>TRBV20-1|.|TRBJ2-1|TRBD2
TGCAGTGCCAAGCATCCGGGACTAGCGGGAAATGAGCAGTTCTTC
CSAKHPGLAGNEQFF
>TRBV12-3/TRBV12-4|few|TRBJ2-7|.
TGTGCCAGCAGCCCGGACAGCGTCTCCTACGAGCAGTACTTC
CASSPDSVSYEQYF
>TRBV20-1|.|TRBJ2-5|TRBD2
TGCAGTGCTAGAGATTGGGCTAGCGGACCTTTGGAGACCCAGTACTTC
CSARDWASGPLETQYF
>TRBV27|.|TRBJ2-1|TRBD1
TGTGCCAGCAGTTACCGGACAGGGTCCCACAATGAGCAGTTCTTC
CASSYRTGSHNEQFF
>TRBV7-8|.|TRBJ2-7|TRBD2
TGTGCCAGCAGCTACGGACTAGCGGGAGACTACGAGCAGTACTTC
CASSYGLAGDYEQYF
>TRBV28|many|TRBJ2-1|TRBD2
TGTGCCAGCAGAGAGCGGGAGGCCCACTACAATGAGCAGTTCTTC
CASREREAHYNEQFF
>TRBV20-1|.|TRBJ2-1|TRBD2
TGCAGTGCTAGAAGACTAGCGGGAGGGCCAACATACAATGAGCAGTTCTTC
CSARRLAGGPTYNEQFF
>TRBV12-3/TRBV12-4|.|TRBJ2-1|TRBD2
TGTGCCAGCAGTATACAGGGACTAGCCCTGGGCAATGAGCAGTTCTTC
CASSIQGLALGNEQFF
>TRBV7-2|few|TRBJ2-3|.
TGTGCCAGCAGCTTGGAGGGGGTGATGGGAGATACGCAGTATTTT
CASSLEGVMGDTQYF
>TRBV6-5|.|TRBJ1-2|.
TGTGCCAGCAGTTACTCGAATCGGGGAGAGGGTGGCTACACCTTC
CASSYSNRGEGGYTF
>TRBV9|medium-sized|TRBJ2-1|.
TGTGCCAGCAGCGTAGATTTGACAACCTACAATGAGCAGTTCTTC
CASSVDLTTYNEQFF
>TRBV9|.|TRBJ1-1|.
TGTGCCAGCAGCGTAGCTATGGGGGCTGAAGCTTTCTTT
CASSVAMGAEAFF
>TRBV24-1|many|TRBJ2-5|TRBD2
TGTGCCACCAGTGATCCCTCCGGGACTAGAGGGGAGACCCAGTACTTC
CATSDPSGTRGETQYF
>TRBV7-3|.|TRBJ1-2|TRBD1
TGTGCCAGCAGCTTAACGGGACAGGGGCACTATGGCTACACCTTC
CASSLTGQGHYGYTF
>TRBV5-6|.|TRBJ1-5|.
TGTGCCAGCAGCTCCACGGGGCGGGGGAGTCAGCCCCAGCATTTT
CASSSTGRGSQPQHF
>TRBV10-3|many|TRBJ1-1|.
TGTGCCATCAGTGGCCAAGGGGGGGCCGACACTGAAGCTTTCTTT
CAISGQGGADTEAFF
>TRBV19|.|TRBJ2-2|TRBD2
TGTGCCAGTACACTAGCGGGGCACACCGGGGAGCTGTTTTTT
CASTLAGHTGELFF
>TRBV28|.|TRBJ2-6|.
TGTGCCAGCTACGGGCCTGGGGCCAACGTCCTGACTTTC
CASYGPGANVLTF
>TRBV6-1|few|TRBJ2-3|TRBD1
TGTGCCAGCAGTGGACAGGGTGGGCCGGGGACGCAGTATTTT
CASSGQGGPGTQYF
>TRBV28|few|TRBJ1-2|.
TGTGCCAGCAGCCGATACTATATTGGTGGTGGCTACACCTTC
CASSRYYIGGGYTF
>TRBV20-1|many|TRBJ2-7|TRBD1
TGCAGTGCCGCCGGACAGGTCGACGAGCAGTACTTC
CSAAGQVDEQYF
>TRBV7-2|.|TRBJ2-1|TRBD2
TGTGCCAGCAGCTTAAGTGGGACGGGGGGTTTATGGCAGTTCTTC
CASSLSGTGGLWQFF
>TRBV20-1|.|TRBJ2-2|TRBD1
TGCAGTGCCCCCGCGGGGTGGGGACAGGGTCATCGGGCCGGGGAGCTGTTTTTT
CSAPAGWGQGHRAGELFF
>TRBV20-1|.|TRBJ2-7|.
TGCAGTGCCCTACCCACATATAAGGCGGGCGGCGAGCAGTACTTC
CSALPTYKAGGEQYF
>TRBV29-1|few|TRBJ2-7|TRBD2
TGCAGCGTTGAGGGACTAGCGGGAGCTGTCTACGAGCAGTACTTC
CSVEGLAGAVYEQYF
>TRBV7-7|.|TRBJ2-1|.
TGTGCTAGCAGCCTTCGGAGGGAGTCCTTCAATGAGCAGTTCTTC
CASSLRRESFNEQFF
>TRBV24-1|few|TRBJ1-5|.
TGTGCCACCAGTGACCGACGATCGCCCGGTCAGCCCCAGCATTTT
CATSDRRSPGQPQHF
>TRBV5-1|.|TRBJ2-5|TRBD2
TGCGCCAGCAGCTCGCTGACTAGCGGTTTAGAGGAGACCCAGTACTTC
CASSSLTSGLEETQYF
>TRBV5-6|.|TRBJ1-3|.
TGTGCCAGCAGAATTACAGGCTACTCTGGAAACACCATATATTTT
CASRITGYSGNTIYF
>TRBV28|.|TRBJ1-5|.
TGTGCCAGCACCGAGGGCCCCCAGCCCCAGCATTTT
CASTEGPQPQHF
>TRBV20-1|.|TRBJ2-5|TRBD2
TGCAGTGCTAGGGATGGGAATCGGGGACTAGCAACGGAGACCCAGTACTTC
CSARDGNRGLATETQYF
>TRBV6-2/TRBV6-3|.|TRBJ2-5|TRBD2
TGTGCCAGCACCAGGGGGCTAGCGGGGGGCTGGGCCCCAGAGACCCAGTACTTC
CASTRGLAGGWAPETQYF
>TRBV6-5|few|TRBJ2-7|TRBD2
TGTGCCAGCAGAGCCCCGGGGGGGAGGGCCTACGAGCAGTACTTC
CASRAPGGRAYEQYF
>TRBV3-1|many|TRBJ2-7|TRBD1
TGTGCCAGCAGCCCGGGACAGTCGACCTACGAGCAGTACTTC
CASSPGQSTYEQYF
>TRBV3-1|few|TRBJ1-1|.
TGTGCCAGCAGCATCAAGATAGAGGGCTATGAAGCTTTCTTT
CASSIKIEGYEAFF
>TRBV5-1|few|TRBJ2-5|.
TGCGCCAGCCAGGGGGGTAGCGGCCAAGAGACCCAGTACTTC
CASQGGSGQETQYF
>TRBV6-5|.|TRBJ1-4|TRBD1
TGTGCCAGCAGGCACAGGGGGGAGTCCCATGAAAAACTGTTTTTT
CASRHRGESHEKLFF
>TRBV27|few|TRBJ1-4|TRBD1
TGTGCCAGCAGTTTACATCCCTTGGCAGGGGGCATTACTAATGAAAAACTGTTTTTT
CASSLHPLAGGITNEKLFF
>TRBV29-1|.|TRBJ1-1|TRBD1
TGCAGCGTTGGGACAGGGACAAACACTGAAGCTTTCTTT
CSVGTGTNTEAFF
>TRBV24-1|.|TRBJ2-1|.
TGTGCCACCAGTGAACCACAGGGTTCTGAGCAGTTCTTC
CATSEPQGSEQFF
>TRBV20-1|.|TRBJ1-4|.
TGCAGTGCTAGAGGGCCAGGGGATGGTGAAAAACTGTTTTTT
CSARGPGDGEKLFF
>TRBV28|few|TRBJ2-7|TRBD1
TGTGCCTGCAACAGGGGCTACGAGCAGTACTTC
CACNRGYEQYF
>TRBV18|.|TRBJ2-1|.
TGTGCCAGCTCAGACAGTCGCTCCTACAATGAGCAGTTCTTC
CASSDSRSYNEQFF
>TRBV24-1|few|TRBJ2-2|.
TGTGCCACCAGTGCCCTAGCGACTAGCGGGGAGCTGTTTTTT
CATSALATSGELFF
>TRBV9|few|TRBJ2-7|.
TGTGCCAGCAGCGTAGGTGAGGGAGCTTCCTACGAGCAGTACTTC
CASSVGEGASYEQYF
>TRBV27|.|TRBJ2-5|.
TGTGCCAGCAGTTTGGGCAGCCCTCCTGGGACCCAGTACTTC
CASSLGSPPGTQYF
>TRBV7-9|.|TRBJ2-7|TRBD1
TGTGCCAGCTCCCCGGCAGGGGGATTGGGCGAGCAGTACTTC
CASSPAGGLGEQYF
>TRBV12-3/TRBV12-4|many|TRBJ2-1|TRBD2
TGTGCCAGCACCTCCGGGACTAGCTTGTTCAATGAGCAGTTCTTC
CASTSGTSLFNEQFF
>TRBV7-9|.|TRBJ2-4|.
TGTGCCAGCAGCTTTGGGGGCGGGTCGGACATTCAGTACTTC
CASSFGGGSDIQYF
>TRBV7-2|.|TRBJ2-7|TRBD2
TGTGCCAGCAGCCCCCGGACTAGCGGGATGCGCCCCTACGAGCAGTACTTC
CASSPRTSGMRPYEQYF
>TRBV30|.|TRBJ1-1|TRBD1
TGTGCCTGGAGTACAGGGGCAGGGGGCACTGAAGCTTTCTTT
CAWSTGAGGTEAFF
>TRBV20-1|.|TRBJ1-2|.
TGCAGTGCTAGAGTTCCTGAGAACTATGGCTACACCTTC
CSARVPENYGYTF